These 21 T cell receptor beta chains came from one sample sequenced in a study of CD8 T cells in ankylosing spondylitis. Notes on the study in general: Among TCR beta sequences, a motif of under 10 highly homologous variants appeared characteristic of ankylosing spondylitis blood.

What these receptors recognize is not known. Each CDR3 protein gets one entry after TCRdb re-called the 5' RACE reads with MiXCR. The sample holds about 800,000 distinct CDR3 sequences, about 10% seen once. Sequenced sample: blood, either unsorted or a sorted T cell fraction (not recorded which). The receptors derive from a male donor with ankylosing spondylitis.

In its sample, this clonotype was seen a few times. This chain links TRBV6-5 with TRBJ2-6; no definite D call. The germline V gene has CDR1 MNHEY and CDR2 SVGAGI. The CDR3 extends over 16 amino acids. The V end was cut by 7 bases, the J end by 2 bases, with 15 bases between. In DNA form, the CDR3 reads TGTGCCAGCACCATCTATGGAGAGGCTGGGGCCAACGTCCTGACTTTC. Its translation: CASTIYGEAGANVLTF.

Notes on this clonotype: Likely a read error: the CDR3 ends without its conserved phenylalanine or tryptophan. The V and J genes are TRBV4-2 and TRBJ2-1; TRBD2 agrees at 12 bases. Germline values: CDR1 LGHNA, CDR2 YNFKEQ. The ends lost 1 base at V and 8 bases at J; junction bases unmatched: 15. This CDR3 comprises 19 residues. The CDR3 protein is CASSQAFASGRASIDEQFL. The CDR3 DNA follows: TGTGCCAGCAGCCAAGCATTTGCTAGCGGGAGGGCCAGTATCGATGAGCAGTTCTTA.

This clonotype was recorded many times. This chain connects TRBV5-1 to TRBJ1-1; D not certain. The CDR3 is 16 residues long. Per the germline V gene, CDR1 is SGHRS and CDR2 is YFSETQ. V lost 4 bases and J 0 bases, leaving 16 bases between the germline ends. The CDR3 loop reads CASSQRTAYLNTEAFF. The DNA for the CDR3 is TGCGCCAGCAGCCAACGGACCGCGTACTTGAACACTGAAGCTTTCTTT.

This chain connects TRBV20-1 to TRBJ2-1; 10 bases are shared with TRBD2. The germline gives CDR1 DFQATT, CDR2 SNEGSKA (reference sequence). Trimming cost V 4 bases and J 7 bases; bases outside gene matches: 10. CDR3 size: 15 residues. The CDR3 coding sequence is TGCAGTGCTACTAGCGGGAGCTATCAATGGAATGAGCAGTTCTTC. Translated, it gives CSATSGSYQWNEQFF.

This clonotype came up a few times. The CDR3 is CASSQGITEAFF. The CDR3 DNA sequence: TGTGCCAGCAGCCAAGGGATCACTGAAGCTTTCTTT. The J gene is TRBJ1-1, the V gene TRBV4-2, with D hard to call. CDR1 LGHNA and CDR2 YNFKEQ come from the germline V gene. V was trimmed by 1 base and J by 4 bases, leaving 4 bases between them. The CDR3 has 12 residues.

There are a few counts of this clonotype. J is TRBJ2-1 and V is TRBV24-1; 12 nucleotides line up with TRBD2. V shed 3 bases, J shed 0 bases, and the junction held 5 bases outside the gene matches. CDR1 is KGHDR, CDR2 SFDVKD, per germline. The CDR3 is 18 amino acids. This CDR3 reads CATSDAKLAGGSYNEQFF. As DNA, the CDR3 is TGTGCCACCAGTGATGCCAAACTAGCGGGAGGCTCCTACAATGAGCAGTTCTTC.

This sequence joins TRBV10-3 and TRBJ1-2; a weak D match, TRBD1 (5 bases). The germline V gene encodes CDR1 ENHRY and CDR2 SYGVKD. CDR3 length equals 14 residues. Trimming took 1 base from V and 5 from J, leaving 11 bases between them. CDR3 DNA: TGTGCCATCAGTGAGTGGGGCAGTTCTTATGGCTACACCTTC. It translates to CAISEWGSSYGYTF.

This clonotype was seen many times. The genes are TRBV20-1 and TRBJ2-1; D is unclear. The germline V gene has CDR1 DFQATT and CDR2 SNEGSKA (reference sequence). The CDR3 has 12 residues. V dropped 3 bases and J dropped 4 bases, with 7 bases sitting between them. This CDR3 reads CSASLRYNEQFF. The CDR3 DNA is TGCAGTGCTAGCCTTCGATACAATGAGCAGTTCTTC.

A few counts support this clonotype. The chain is built from TRBV11-2 and TRBJ2-1; 13 nucleotides line up with TRBD2. This CDR3 contains 16 residues. Losses at the gene ends were 5 bases for V and 3 bases for J; bases not matched to a gene: 4. Per germline, CDR1 SGHAT and CDR2 FQNNGV. The DNA for the CDR3 is TGTGCCAGCAGCATGCGACTAGCGGGGGGCTACAATGAGCAGTTCTTC. The encoded protein is CASSMRLAGGYNEQFF.

This clonotype has just a few counts. The V gene is TRBV23-1, the J gene TRBJ1-5; D perhaps matches TRBD1 (5 bases). TRBV23-1 is an ORF for which the function is uncertain. V lost 4 bases and J 0 bases, leaving 22 bases between the germline ends. CDR3 size: 19 residues. The CDR3 sequence: CASSRSGDRSRYSNQPQHF. The CDR3 nucleotides are TGCGCCAGCAGTCGCAGTGGGGACCGTTCTCGCTATAGCAATCAGCCCCAGCATTTT.

The chain uses TRBV30 and TRBJ2-7, with a weak D call TRBD2 (6 bases). This CDR3 comprises 16 residues. Trimming took 2 bases from V and 2 from J, leaving 19 bases between them. The germline V gene has CDR1 GTSNPN and CDR2 SVGIG (reference sequence). CDR3 sequence: CAWSTAPGTLAYEQYF. The CDR3 DNA reads TGTGCCTGGAGTACTGCCCCCGGGACTCTTGCCTACGAGCAGTACTTC.

This clonotype was counted between two and nine times. V usage is TRBV6-2 or TRBV6-3 and J usage is TRBJ1-4, with unresolved D. V was trimmed by 4 bases and J by 8 bases, leaving 14 bases between them. Germline CDR1 is MNHEY and CDR2 is SVGEGT. This CDR3 contains 14 residues. The CDR3 DNA sequence: TGTGCCAGCAGTTTCGGGCCGAGCCGGGAAAAACTGTTTTTT. This encodes CASSFGPSREKLFF.

The chain couples TRBV14 to TRBJ2-2, with TRBD2 matching over 10 bases. Germline V CDR1 and CDR2: SGHDN, FVKESK. The CDR3 has 15 residues. V lost 6 bases to trimming and J lost 7 bases; unmatched junction nucleotides: 8. The CDR3 spells CASSRLAGAGGELFF. CDR3 sequence (DNA): TGTGCCAGCAGTCGGCTAGCGGGAGCCGGCGGGGAGCTGTTTTTT. The full variable domain, its missing parts supplied by reference TRBV14 and TRBJ2-2, is EAGVTQFPSHSVIEKGQTVTLRCDPISGHDNLYWYRRVMGKEIKFLLHFVKESKQDESGMPNNRFLAERTGGTYSTLKVQPAELEDSGVYFCASSRLAGAGGELFFGEGSRLTVL.

CDR3 sequence (DNA): TGCGCCAGCAGCCGGCAGCCGTGGGACACCCTGAACACTGAAGCTTTCTTT. It is translated as CASSRQPWDTLNTEAFF. The V call is TRBV5-1, the J call TRBJ1-1, with D maybe TRBD1 (6 bases). Trimming removed 4 bases at V and 0 bases at J, with 19 bases between. The length of the CDR3 is 17 residues. Germline values: CDR1 SGHRS, CDR2 YFSETQ.

This clonotype was picked up a small number of times. The chain carries TRBV7-2 and TRBJ2-5, with D possibly matching TRBD1 (5 bases). Deletions cut 2 bases from V and 5 bases from J, with 12 bases between. Germline assignment: CDR1 SGHTA and CDR2 FQGNSA. The CDR3 runs to 14 residues. The CDR3 DNA follows: TGTGCCAGCAGCTTAAGGGGCTGGCGGGAGACCCAGTACTTC. Its translation: CASSLRGWRETQYF.

This clonotype was counted at least ten times. The CDR3 DNA follows: TGTGCCATCAGTGAGTTCACAACCTACGAGCAGTACTTC. This translates into CAISEFTTYEQYF. This rearrangement joins TRBV10-3 to TRBJ2-7; D remains unclear. The V gene's germline CDR1 is ENHRY and CDR2 SYGVKD. This CDR3 has 13 amino acids. The germline V and J ends were trimmed by 1 base and 2 bases, with 6 bases remaining between them.

In its sample, this clonotype was seen a few times. The chain uses TRBV6-5 and TRBJ1-2, with a weak D call TRBD1 (6 bases). Germline CDR1 and CDR2: MNHEY and SVGAGI. The CDR3 totals 15 residues. The V end was cut by 0 bases, the J end by 0 bases, with 8 bases between. The CDR3 DNA is TGTGCCAGCAGTTACTCAGCAGGGGCTAACTATGGCTACACCTTC. The encoded protein is CASSYSAGANYGYTF.

V is TRBV28 and J is TRBJ2-7, with D possibly TRBD1 on 6 matching bases. The length of the CDR3 is 13 residues. V was cut by 8 bases and J by 5 bases, with 16 bases left in between. The germline CDR1 and CDR2 sequences are MDHEN and SYDVKM. The CDR3 loop reads CASGSGQSDEQYF. Written as DNA, the CDR3 is TGTGCCAGCGGATCGGGACAATCGGACGAGCAGTACTTC.

This clonotype was found a few times. The chain carries TRBV20-1 and TRBJ1-1; D possibly corresponds to TRBD1 (6 bases). The CDR3 totals 14 residues. Germline V gene lookup returns CDR1 DFQATT and CDR2 SNEGSKA (reference sequence). Trimming left V 4 bases short and J 0 bases short, with 12 bases between. The CDR3 region has the DNA TGCAGTGCTACCCCCAGGACAGTGAACACTGAAGCTTTCTTT. It specifies CSATPRTVNTEAFF.

The V call is TRBV9, the J call TRBJ1-1; D not resolved. Germline values: CDR1 SGDLS, CDR2 YYNGEE. Trimming pared 4 bases from V and 6 bases from J, leaving 10 bases between. The CDR3 loop spans 12 amino acids. The CDR3 nucleotides are TGTGCCAGCAGCCGACCCGGGGCTGAAGCTTTCTTT. Amino acid sequence: CASSRPGAEAFF.

As to this clonotype: A much larger clone differs from this one at a single base, so this may be a read error. CDR3 amino acids: CATSRVSRLSYGYTF. The CDR3 region has the DNA TGTGCCACCAGCAGAGTATCCAGGCTGAGCTATGGCTACACCTTC. This chain joins TRBV15 and TRBJ1-2; D unclear. Trimming stripped 1 base from V and 4 bases from J, with 13 bases between. Germline-derived CDR1 and CDR2 are LNHNV and YYDKDF (reference sequence). The CDR3 is made up of 15 amino acids. Full variable domain (remainder filled in from reference TRBV15 and TRBJ1-2): DAMVIQNPRYQVTQFGKPVTLSCSQTLNHNVMYWYQQKSSQAPKLLFHYYDKDFNNEADTPDNFQSRRPNTSFCFLDIRSPGLGDTAMYLCATSRVSRLSYGYTFGSGTRLTVV.